The following is a T cell receptor (beta chain) sequence with its context. What this receptor recognizes is not known. Per-nucleotide qualities are absent, and no much larger clonotype sits a single base away. Collaborating institutions collected whole blood in K2EDTA tubes following their own protocols. For TCRbeta analysis, collaborators shipped samples in one of three forms: frozen whole blood, isolated PBMCs, or DNA extracted from either of those sample types. TCRbeta CDR3 regions were amplified from genomic DNA by means of the immunoSEQ Assay, a bias-controlled multiplex PCR. Under the source paper's analysis protocol: The number of nucleated cells in each sample was estimated by amplification of reference gene primers within the assay. To quantify the absolute abundance of each unique TCRbeta CDR3 rearrangement, sequence reads were collapsed and filtered. For each sample, productive Simpson clonality was calculated as the square root of Simpson's diversity index across productive rearrangements. In its TCRdb copy, this immuneACCESS table keeps in-frame sequences only and misses some clones. Where compared with another copy, unresolved V genes explain less than half of these, and the others have no known cause. The DNA gave D and trimming, while V, J and clone size come from that table. Counted in this sample were tens of thousands of clones; around 85% of them appeared once. The top ten clonotypes cover 28% of the sample.

The data stem from a study of blood T cell repertoires in COVID-19 (TCRdb year 2020). As for the study more broadly: Samples covering the acute and convalescent phases of COVID-19 were provided by collaborators in the United States, Italy and Spain. The prospective study material was composed of cDNA or gDNA derived from T cells, B-cell-depleted T cells, or PBMCs. The repertoires were released in a freely available public database intended as a resource for research on the immune response to SARS-CoV-2. Where HLA class I and class II types were available, the types were taken from metadata supplied by the sample provider, not from assay-based typing. Subjects who had been exposed to COVID-19, were actively infected with it, or had recovered from it provided the deeply sampled blood TCRbeta repertoires that made up the dataset. The sample metadata nearly always contained a de-identified subject ID, COVID-19 status, age in years and sex. The samples were drawn from two sources: the first 160 participants of the ongoing ImmuneRACE study, and approximately 1,300 subjects contributed by 6 global collaborators. Results the study describes overall, beyond this receptor: The quantity of clinical and demographic metadata differed by source and by participant and was supplied without curation.

Trimming takes 4 bases off V and 3 bases off J; junction bases not matched to a gene: 6. The CDR3 goes from the cysteine to the phenylalanine over 15 residues. The CDR3 DNA has 45 bases and is translated from base 1. CDR1 is given as SGHRS and CDR2 as YFSETQ, both from the germline V gene. The sequence came from an older man with acute or convalescent COVID-19. Here the chain combines TRBV5-1 and TRBJ1-1, with TRBD1 matching 10 junction bases. Specimen: peripheral blood. The base sequence is TGCGCCAGCAGCCCTCGGACAGGGGGAGACACTGAAGCTTTCTTT. Its protein is CASSPRTGGDTEAFF.